Each of the 24 T cell receptor beta chains below was sequenced from the same sample in a study of radiation and T cells in renal cell carcinoma. Repertoires were generated with immunoSEQ multiplex PCR, while TCRdb's copy carries only in-frame clones and drops some. This sample carries 40,000 to 50,000 clones, around four fifths of them seen once, and the ten largest clones take about 26%. The time point here: blood 4 weeks post-SBRT, at nephrectomy. Treatment noted: 15 Gy SBRT to primary tumor, nephrectomy 4 weeks later. This sample comprised blood, obtained from a patient whose treatment included radiotherapy and nephrectomy. The receptors originated from a woman in her 70s with renal cell carcinoma.

This sequence joins TRBV7-2 and TRBJ1-2; D is unclear. CDR3 length: 16 residues. Per the germline V gene, CDR1 is SGHTA and CDR2 is FQGNSA. V was trimmed by 5 bases and J by 8 bases, leaving 24 bases between them. DNA for the CDR3: TGTGCCAGCAGCGTGGCGAAGGACCGTGTTGGAAGGGGCTACACCTTC. Protein product: CASSVAKDRVGRGYTF.

This clone came up once. This chain joins TRBV6-5 and TRBJ1-1, with D tentatively TRBD1 (5 bases). The V and J ends lost 0 bases and 11 bases respectively, with 19 bases between them. The CDR3 contains 15 residues. The V gene's germline CDR1 is MNHEY and CDR2 SVGAGI. The CDR3, as DNA: TGTGCCAGCAGTTACTCGAGCGGGGGGGAGGGAATGGCTTTCTTT. Its protein product is CASSYSSGGEGMAFF.

The rearrangement joins TRBV5-6 to TRBJ2-5; TRBD2 aligns across 13 bases. This CDR3 contains 16 residues. Per the germline V gene, CDR1 is SGHDT and CDR2 is YYEEEE. V trimming: 4 bases; J trimming: 5 bases; junction bases outside the gene matches: 8. CDR3 DNA sequence: TGTGCCAGCAGCGCGGGACTAGCGGGATCCTCGGAGACCCAGTACTTC. Protein product: CASSAGLAGSSETQYF.

The genes are TRBV27 and TRBJ1-1; the match to TRBD1 covers 8 bases. Germline V gene data show CDR1 as MNHEY and CDR2 as SMNVEV (reference sequence). The CDR3 has 16 amino acids. The junction had 15 bases not matched to a gene; V was cut back by 5 bases and J by 7 bases. CDR3 in amino acids: CASSGPPGTGIGEAFF. In nucleotides, the CDR3 is TGTGCCAGCAGTGGGCCCCCCGGGACAGGTATTGGTGAAGCTTTCTTT.

The J gene is TRBJ1-1, the V gene TRBV9; 7 bases agree with TRBD1. Germline V gene data show CDR1 as SGDLS and CDR2 as YYNGEE. Losses at the gene ends were 4 bases for V and 0 bases for J; bases not matched to a gene: 3. This CDR3 has 14 amino acids. As DNA, the CDR3 is TGTGCCAGCAGCCACGGACAGGTGAACACTGAAGCTTTCTTT. Translation: CASSHGQVNTEAFF.

The V gene is TRBV7-2, the J gene TRBJ2-7; the D gene could be TRBD1 or TRBD2 (6 bases each). V lost 1 base and J 5 bases, leaving 15 bases between the germline ends. Looked up from germline, CDR1 is SGHTA and CDR2 is FQGNSA. This CDR3 contains 15 residues. The CDR3 DNA reads TGTGCCAGCAGCTTAGGGGGGGCACCAATGGACGAGCAGTACTTC. It yields the protein CASSLGGAPMDEQYF.

This clone was counted once. The V call is TRBV7-3, the J call TRBJ2-1; 14 bases align to TRBD2. The V gene end was trimmed by 1 base and the J gene end by 8 bases; junction bases not matched to a gene: 7. The CDR3 is 17 residues long. Germline V gene lookup returns CDR1 SGHTA and CDR2 FQGTGA. DNA of the CDR3: TGTGCCAGCAGCTTAAGCTCGACTAGCGGGGGGGCCCATGAGCAGTTCTTC. Encoded protein: CASSLSSTSGGAHEQFF.

This rearrangement joins TRBV2 to TRBJ2-1; D might be TRBD1 (6 bases). CDR3 size: 11 residues. V was trimmed by 5 bases and J by 10 bases, leaving 9 bases between them. CDR1 and CDR2 (germline): SNHLY, FYNNEI. The CDR3 sequence is CASSLRGEQFF. The CDR3 region has the DNA TGTGCCAGCAGTTTAAGGGGGGAGCAGTTCTTC.

The CDR3 coding sequence is TGTGCCAGCAGCTTAGCCACTAGCGGGGACTACGAGCAGTACTTC. It yields the protein CASSLATSGDYEQYF. This chain joins TRBV11-2 and TRBJ2-7; 10 bases match TRBD2. V was pared by 1 base and J by 3 bases, with 3 bases of the junction left unmatched. The CDR3 has 15 residues. Looked up from germline, CDR1 is SGHAT and CDR2 is FQNNGV.

Written as DNA, the CDR3 is TGTGCCAGCAGCTTTACTGGGGCCAACGTCCTGACTTTC. It codes for CASSFTGANVLTF. The chain has TRBV11-1 and TRBJ2-6, with D hard to call. The CDR3 is made up of 13 amino acids. Trimming shortened V by 3 bases and J by 2 bases, and 2 bases separated the two germline ends. Germline assignment: CDR1 SGHAT and CDR2 FQDESV (reference sequence).

The chain recombines TRBV5-4 with TRBJ2-7; TRBD1 aligns across 9 bases. Germline trimming cut 5 bases from V and 4 bases from J; bases unmatched to any gene: 7. The germline V gene has CDR1 SGHNT and CDR2 YYREEE (reference sequence). This CDR3 has 14 amino acids. CDR3 nucleotides: TGTGCCAGCAGGCCGCGGGACAGGGCTTACGAGCAGTACTTC. Translated: CASRPRDRAYEQYF.

This clone showed up just a few times. The chain combines TRBV11-3 with TRBJ2-2; the match to TRBD1 covers 10 bases. There are 17 residues in the CDR3. V trimming: 6 bases; J trimming: 4 bases; junction bases outside the gene matches: 11. CDR1 and CDR2 (germline): SGHNT, YENEEA. As DNA, the CDR3 is TGTGCCAGCAGTGGATCCGACAGGGGGCGGGGCACCGGGGAGCTGTTTTTT. It encodes CASSGSDRGRGTGELFF.

The chain carries TRBV6-6 and TRBJ2-4; perhaps TRBD2 as D (6 bases). The germline V gene encodes CDR1 MNHNY and CDR2 SVGAGI (reference sequence). The CDR3 is 14 amino acids. V was shortened by 7 bases and J by 4 bases, with 14 bases between the two germline ends. The CDR3: CASTNAEGKNIQYF. CDR3 bases: TGTGCCAGCACCAACGCGGAGGGTAAAAACATTCAGTACTTC.

The chain carries TRBV7-6 and TRBJ2-5; D not resolved. V dropped 5 bases and J dropped 0 bases, with 4 bases sitting between them. This CDR3 is built from 12 residues. Germline V gives CDR1 SGHVS, CDR2 FNYEAQ. The CDR3 DNA reads TGTGCCAGCAGCCGGAACCAAGAGACCCAGTACTTC. Translated: CASSRNQETQYF.

The CDR3: CASSFARGPQETQYF. CDR3 bases: TGTGCCAGCAGCTTTGCCAGGGGGCCCCAAGAGACCCAGTACTTC. The chain is built from TRBV7-9 and TRBJ2-5; TRBD1 matches at 8 bases. This CDR3 spans 15 amino acids. Per germline, CDR1 SEHNR and CDR2 FQNEAQ (reference sequence). The V gene end was trimmed by 3 bases and the J gene end by 1 base; junction bases not matched to a gene: 4.

The genes are TRBV5-6 and TRBJ1-2; TRBD1 might be the D (5 bases). CDR1 and CDR2 from the germline V gene are SGHDT and YYEEEE. Trimming removed 7 bases at V and 5 bases at J, with 15 bases between. The CDR3 has 13 residues. In nucleotides, the CDR3 is TGTGCCAGCTTGGCAGGGTTAGGGTATGGCTACACCTTC. Residues: CASLAGLGYGYTF.

This rearrangement joins TRBV7-6 to TRBJ2-3; 11 bases agree with TRBD1. The V gene's germline CDR1 is SGHVS and CDR2 FNYEAQ. The J segment lost 7 bases and the V segment lost 8 bases, leaving 5 bases of the junction unmatched. The CDR3 contains 13 residues. The CDR3 protein is CASGGQGANTQYF. The CDR3 DNA reads as TGTGCCAGCGGAGGACAGGGGGCGAATACGCAGTATTTT.

The chain employs TRBV4-1 and TRBJ2-3; D is uncertain. Trimming removed 3 bases from V and 4 bases from J, with 14 bases in between. The CDR3 has 15 amino acids. CDR1 is MGHRA, CDR2 YSYEKL, per germline. The CDR3 reads CASSHVRAGADTQYF. DNA of the CDR3: TGCGCCAGCAGCCATGTCCGGGCTGGGGCAGATACGCAGTATTTT.

V is TRBV7-1 and J is TRBJ2-3; D might be TRBD1 (6 bases). TRBV7-1 is known as an ORF, though its function is uncertain. The CDR3 has 14 amino acids. Deletions cut 4 bases from V and 2 bases from J, with 10 bases between. In DNA form, the CDR3 reads TGTGCCAGCAGCTTACAGGGATCCACAGATACGCAGTATTTT. Translating gives CASSLQGSTDTQYF.

The rearrangement links TRBV30 to TRBJ1-2; no clear D. Deletions cut 4 bases from V and 8 bases from J, with 5 bases between. CDR1 and CDR2 from the germline V gene are GTSNPN and SVGIG (reference sequence). The CDR3 runs to 9 residues. The chain's CDR3 is CAWIWGYTF. CDR3 DNA sequence: TGTGCCTGGATATGGGGCTACACCTTC. Looking up the rest from reference TRBV30 and TRBJ1-2 gives the full variable domain: SQTIHQWPATLVQPVGSPLSLECTVEGTSNPNLYWYRQAAGRGLQLLFYSVGIGQISSEVPQNLSASRPQDRQFILSSKKLLLSDSGFYLCAWIWGYTFGSGTRLTVV.

This chain links TRBV5-6 with TRBJ1-1; D gene ambiguous. The CDR3 is made up of 14 amino acids. Germline V gene lookup returns CDR1 SGHDT and CDR2 YYEEEE. V was clipped by 0 bases and J by 5 bases, with 11 bases between them. CDR3 nucleotide sequence: TGTGCCAGCAGCTTGGGTCACGTGGGGACTGAAGCTTTCTTT. Residues: CASSLGHVGTEAFF.

This clone is judged medium-sized. CDR3 sequence (DNA): TGTGCCAGCAGTCCTCTAGAGACCGGGGAGCTGTTTTTT. Translated, it gives CASSPLETGELFF. The chain carries TRBV27 and TRBJ2-2; D is unclear. The germline V and J ends were trimmed by 5 bases and 5 bases, with 9 bases remaining between them. The germline gives CDR1 MNHEY, CDR2 SMNVEV (reference sequence). This CDR3 spans 13 amino acids.

The rearrangement joins TRBV6-1 to TRBJ2-5, with 10 bases matching TRBD1. The germline gives CDR1 MNHNS, CDR2 SASEGT. The J segment lost 3 bases and the V segment lost 4 bases, leaving 5 bases of the junction unmatched. The CDR3 totals 15 residues. CDR3 residues: CASSGAGTGEETQYF. Here the CDR3 DNA reads TGTGCCAGCAGTGGAGCTGGGACAGGGGAAGAGACCCAGTACTTC.

This clone was seen a handful of times. The genes are TRBV5-6 and TRBJ1-2; 7 bases match TRBD1. CDR1 is SGHDT and CDR2 is YYEEEE in the germline V gene. There are 14 residues in the CDR3. The V segment lost 4 bases and the J segment 7 bases; nucleotides outside the gene matches: 10. The chain's CDR3 is CASSQGQARFGYTF. DNA of the CDR3: TGTGCCAGCAGCCAAGGACAGGCGCGATTTGGCTACACCTTC.